The clone carrying this T cell receptor (beta chain) was picked up many times. Using its own MiXCR run on the 5' RACE reads, TCRdb lists one record per CDR3 protein. Of 40,000 to 55,000 distinct CDR3 sequences listed, roughly 7% were seen once; the top ten hold roughly two fifths. Germline CDR1 KGHSH, CDR2 LQKENI. Trimming removed 2 bases from V and 0 bases from J, with 16 bases in between. CDR3 length: 17 residues. These data originate in a study of spatial heterogeneity in lung cancer. Time point: sample taken at primary tumor resection. Sequencing was performed on whole RNA extracted from tumor and nontumor lung tissue, or from frozen PBMC, and the material was left unsorted.

This sample comprised PBMCs, obtained at surgery. The TCR comes from a female donor with early-stage non-small cell lung cancer. The chain links TRBV18 to TRBJ1-2, with D perhaps matching TRBD1 (5 bases). The CDR3 region is CASSPGVSGTPNYGYTF. The CDR3 region has the DNA TGTGCCAGCTCACCAGGAGTATCTGGGACTCCTAACTATGGCTACACCTTC.